The source of this TCR beta chain is a study of T cell responses to AZD1222 COVID-19 vaccine. Study results and caveats: Spike-wide vaccine-associated CD4 TCRs dominated at 160-218 and 743-854.

Measured with immunoSEQ multiplex PCR; TCRdb has only the in-frame clones, and not every one. The profile covers roughly 100,000 clones, with more than 70% appearing a single time and approximately 17% taken by the ten largest. As for this clone: The antigen remains unidentified.

Here the sequenced sample was peripheral blood, taken on day 0 of AZD1222 vaccination. This clonotype was obtained from an adult in good health.

The CDR3 loop reads CASSSAASGANVLTF. The CDR3 DNA reads TGTGCCAGCAGCTCCGCCGCCTCTGGGGCCAACGTCCTGACTTTC. V is TRBV7-3 and J is TRBJ2-6; D is ambiguous. The germline gives CDR1 SGHTA, CDR2 FQGTGA. The CDR3 is 15 residues long. V lost 4 bases, J lost 0 bases, and 7 bases lay in between.